The 2 T cell receptor beta chains given below trace back to one sample, sequenced in a study of blood T cell repertoires in COVID-19. TCRdb keeps only in-frame clones here, not all; method: immunoSEQ multiplex PCR. The sample contains some 270,000 clones, more than 80% of which appear only once. The sequenced material came from PBMCs or T cells enriched from blood (not recorded which). The receptors derive from a young woman with acute COVID-19.

This chain joins TRBV30 and TRBJ2-3; 8 nucleotides match TRBD2. The CDR3 consists of 16 residues. The V gene's germline CDR1 is GTSNPN and CDR2 SVGIG (reference sequence). The V gene end was trimmed by 2 bases and the J gene end by 2 bases; junction bases not matched to a gene: 9. CDR3: CAWSKGLAGNTDTQYF. CDR3 coding DNA: TGTGCCTGGAGTAAGGGGCTAGCGGGCAACACAGATACGCAGTATTTT.

This clone has only one observation. The gene calls are TRBV28 and TRBJ2-2, with D maybe TRBD2 (5 bases). The V end was cut by 2 bases, the J end by 4 bases, with 20 bases between. The CDR3 totals 18 residues. Germline CDR1 is MDHEN and CDR2 is SYDVKM. The CDR3 protein is CASSLASGERVSTGELFF. In nucleotides, the CDR3 is TGTGCCAGCAGTTTAGCTAGTGGGGAGAGGGTCAGCACCGGGGAGCTGTTTTTT.